These T cell receptor beta chains were read from a single sample in a study of blood T cell repertoires in COVID-19. The table came from immunoSEQ multiplex PCR; TCRdb's copy has only in-frame clones and leaves some out. Counted here are 99,000 or so clones, around 81% occurring once; the ten biggest clones make up around a tenth. Sequenced sample: peripheral blood. The receptors originated from a woman in her 70s with acute or convalescent COVID-19. The CDR3 runs from the conserved cysteine through the conserved F or W. The D gene is left open where the match is weak. Size is stated for part of the rows, as once, few or many counts, or as a class when the clone is expanded.

abundance: many
v_gene: TRBV28
j_gene: TRBJ2-7
d_gene: TRBD1
CDR3nt: TGTGCCAGCGAATCCCTGGGGGGGACAGGGTTTAGCGAGCAGTACTTC
CDR3aa: CASESLGGTGFSEQYF

abundance: .
v_gene: TRBV19
j_gene: TRBJ1-2
d_gene: .
CDR3nt: TGTGCCAGTAGTATTGGACATCCCCCCGACTATGGCTACACCTTC
CDR3aa: CASSIGHPPDYGYTF

abundance: .
v_gene: TRBV2
j_gene: TRBJ2-7
d_gene: .
CDR3nt: TGTGCCAGCAGTGATGCGGTTTACGGAAGTTCCTACGAGCAGTACTTC
CDR3aa: CASSDAVYGSSYEQYF

abundance: .
v_gene: TRBV10-1
j_gene: TRBJ2-5
d_gene: TRBD2
CDR3nt: TGCGCCAGCAGTCTAGGGACTAGCTCTCCCCAAGAGACCCAGTACTTC
CDR3aa: CASSLGTSSPQETQYF

abundance: .
v_gene: TRBV4-3
j_gene: TRBJ1-1
d_gene: TRBD1
CDR3nt: TGCGCCAGCAGCCGTACGACAGGGCGGAACACTGAAGCTTTCTTT
CDR3aa: CASSRTTGRNTEAFF

abundance: .
v_gene: TRBV20-1
j_gene: TRBJ2-1
d_gene: TRBD2
CDR3nt: TGCAGTGCTAGTGGGCGGGAGGGCCTTTATGAGCAGTTCTTC
CDR3aa: CSASGREGLYEQFF

abundance: .
v_gene: TRBV20-1
j_gene: TRBJ2-3
d_gene: TRBD2
CDR3nt: TGCAGTGCTAGTGGTTCGGCTAGCGGTAGCACAGATACGCAGTATTTT
CDR3aa: CSASGSASGSTDTQYF

abundance: .
v_gene: TRBV24-1
j_gene: TRBJ2-2
d_gene: TRBD2
CDR3nt: TGTGCCACCAGTGCCAGCGGGGGGCACACCGGGGAGCTGTTTTTT
CDR3aa: CATSASGGHTGELFF

abundance: .
v_gene: TRBV19
j_gene: TRBJ1-1
d_gene: .
CDR3nt: TGTGCCAGTAGCACGGGTCTTATGAACACTGAAGCTTTCTTT
CDR3aa: CASSTGLMNTEAFF

abundance: .
v_gene: TRBV6-2/TRBV6-3
j_gene: TRBJ2-1
d_gene: TRBD2
CDR3nt: TGTGCCAGCAGTACCCCTAGCGGGGGAACCTACAATGAGCAGTTCTTC
CDR3aa: CASSTPSGGTYNEQFF

abundance: .
v_gene: TRBV5-1
j_gene: TRBJ1-1
d_gene: .
CDR3nt: TGCGCCAGCAGCCCTAAGACCGCGGGGGGCACTGAAGCTTTCTTT
CDR3aa: CASSPKTAGGTEAFF

abundance: few
v_gene: TRBV6-5
j_gene: TRBJ2-1
d_gene: .
CDR3nt: TGTGCCAGCAGCCGGGCCTACAATGAGCAGTTCTTC
CDR3aa: CASSRAYNEQFF

abundance: .
v_gene: TRBV29-1
j_gene: TRBJ1-1
d_gene: TRBD1
CDR3nt: TGCAGCGTTGAAAGGGACAGGGACCATGAAGCTTTCTTT
CDR3aa: CSVERDRDHEAFF

abundance: .
v_gene: TRBV7-3
j_gene: TRBJ1-2
d_gene: .
CDR3nt: TGTGCCAGCAGCTTAACGCAGACATCTAACTATGGCTACACCTTC
CDR3aa: CASSLTQTSNYGYTF

abundance: .
v_gene: TRBV6-4
j_gene: TRBJ2-4
d_gene: .
CDR3nt: TGTGCCAGCAGGCGGGACTGTGTAGCCAAAAACATTCAGTACTTC
CDR3aa: CASRRDCVAKNIQYF

abundance: .
v_gene: TRBV4-3
j_gene: TRBJ2-2
d_gene: TRBD1
CDR3nt: TGCGCCAGCAGCCAAGACAGGGGGCCGGCCGGGGAGCTGTTTTTT
CDR3aa: CASSQDRGPAGELFF

abundance: once
v_gene: TRBV10-3
j_gene: TRBJ2-3
d_gene: .
CDR3nt: TGTGCCATCATGAACTGGGGAGCAGATACGCAGTATTTT
CDR3aa: CAIMNWGADTQYF

abundance: .
v_gene: TRBV28
j_gene: TRBJ2-5
d_gene: TRBD2
CDR3nt: TGTGCCAGCAGTTCTAATAGCGGGAGGCGAAGGTACCAAGAGACCCAGTACTTC
CDR3aa: CASSSNSGRRRYQETQYF

abundance: .
v_gene: TRBV7-3
j_gene: TRBJ2-1
d_gene: .
CDR3nt: TGTGCCAGCAGCTTTGGACTAAACAATGAGCAGTTCTTC
CDR3aa: CASSFGLNNEQFF

abundance: .
v_gene: TRBV11-2
j_gene: TRBJ2-1
d_gene: TRBD2
CDR3nt: TGTGCCAGCAGCCCAGCGGGAGCCTTCTACAATGAGCAGTTCTTC
CDR3aa: CASSPAGAFYNEQFF

abundance: .
v_gene: TRBV5-1
j_gene: TRBJ2-3
d_gene: TRBD2
CDR3nt: TGCGCCAGCAGCTTTCTATCTAGCGGGGAAACAGATACGCAGTATTTT
CDR3aa: CASSFLSSGETDTQYF

abundance: .
v_gene: TRBV9
j_gene: TRBJ1-4
d_gene: .
CDR3nt: TGTGCCAGCAGCCCCGGTGTGGGGCGGGAAAAACTGTTTTTT
CDR3aa: CASSPGVGREKLFF

abundance: .
v_gene: TRBV11-2
j_gene: TRBJ2-3
d_gene: .
CDR3nt: TGTGCCAGCAGCTCGTCAGGGACAGATACGCAGTATTTT
CDR3aa: CASSSSGTDTQYF